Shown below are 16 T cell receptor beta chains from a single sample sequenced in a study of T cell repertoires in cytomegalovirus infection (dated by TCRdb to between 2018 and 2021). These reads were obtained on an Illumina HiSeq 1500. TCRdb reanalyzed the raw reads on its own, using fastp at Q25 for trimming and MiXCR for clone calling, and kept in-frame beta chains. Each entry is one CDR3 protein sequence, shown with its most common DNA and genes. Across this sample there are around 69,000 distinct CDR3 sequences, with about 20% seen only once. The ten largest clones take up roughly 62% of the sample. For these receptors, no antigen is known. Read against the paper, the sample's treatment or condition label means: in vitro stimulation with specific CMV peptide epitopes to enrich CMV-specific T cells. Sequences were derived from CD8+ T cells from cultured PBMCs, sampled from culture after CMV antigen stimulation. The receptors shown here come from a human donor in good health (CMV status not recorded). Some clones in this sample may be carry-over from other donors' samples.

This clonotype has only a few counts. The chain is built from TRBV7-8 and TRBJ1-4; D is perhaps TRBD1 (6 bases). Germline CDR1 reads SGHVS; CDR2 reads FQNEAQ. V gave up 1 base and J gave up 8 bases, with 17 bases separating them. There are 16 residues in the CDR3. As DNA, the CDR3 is TGTGCCAGCAGCTTAGTTGGAGAGGGACACGAAGAAAAACTGTTTTTT. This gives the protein CASSLVGEGHEEKLFF.

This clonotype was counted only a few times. The CDR3 is CASSPGPPGGYTF. The CDR3 DNA sequence: TGTGCCAGCAGCCCGGGACCCCCCGGGGGCTACACCTTC. The chain links TRBV7-6 to TRBJ1-2; maybe TRBD1 (5 bases). The CDR3 extends over 13 amino acids. The germline V gene has CDR1 SGHVS and CDR2 FNYEAQ. V lost 5 bases to trimming and J lost 8 bases, with 15 bases between them.

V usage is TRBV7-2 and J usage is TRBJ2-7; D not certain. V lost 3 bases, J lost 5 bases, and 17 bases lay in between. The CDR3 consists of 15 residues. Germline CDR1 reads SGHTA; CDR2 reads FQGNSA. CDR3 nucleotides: TGTGCCAGCAGCTTTCGTCTCAACCCGTCCGACGAGCAGTACTTC. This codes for CASSFRLNPSDEQYF.

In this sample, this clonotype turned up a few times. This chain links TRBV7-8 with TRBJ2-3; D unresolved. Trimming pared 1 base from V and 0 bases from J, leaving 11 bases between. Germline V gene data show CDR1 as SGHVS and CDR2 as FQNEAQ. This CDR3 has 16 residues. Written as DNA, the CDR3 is TGTGCCAGCAGCTTAGGCAGGACCACTAGCACAGATACGCAGTATTTT. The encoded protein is CASSLGRTTSTDTQYF.

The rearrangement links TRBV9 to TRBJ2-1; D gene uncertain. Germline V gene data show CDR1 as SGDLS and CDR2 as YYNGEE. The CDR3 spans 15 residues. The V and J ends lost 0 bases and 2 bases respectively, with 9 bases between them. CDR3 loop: CASSVVGHPYNEQFF. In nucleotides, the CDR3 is TGTGCCAGCAGCGTAGTAGGGCACCCCTACAATGAGCAGTTCTTC.

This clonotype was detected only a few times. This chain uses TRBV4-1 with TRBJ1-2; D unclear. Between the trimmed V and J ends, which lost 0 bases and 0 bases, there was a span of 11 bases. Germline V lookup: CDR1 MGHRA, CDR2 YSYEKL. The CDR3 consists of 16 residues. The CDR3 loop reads CASSQERTAANYGYTF. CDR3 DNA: TGCGCCAGCAGCCAAGAAAGGACCGCAGCTAACTATGGCTACACCTTC.

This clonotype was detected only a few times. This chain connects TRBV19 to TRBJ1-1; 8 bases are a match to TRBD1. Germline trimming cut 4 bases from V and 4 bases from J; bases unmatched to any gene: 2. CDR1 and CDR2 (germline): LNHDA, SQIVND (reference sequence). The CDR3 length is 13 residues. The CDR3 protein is CASSRTGGTEAFF. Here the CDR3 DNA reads TGTGCCAGTAGTAGAACAGGGGGCACTGAAGCTTTCTTT.

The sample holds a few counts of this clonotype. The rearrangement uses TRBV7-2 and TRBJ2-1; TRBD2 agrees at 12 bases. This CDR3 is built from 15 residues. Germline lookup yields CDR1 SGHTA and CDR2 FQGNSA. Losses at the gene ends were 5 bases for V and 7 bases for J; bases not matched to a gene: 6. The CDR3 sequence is CASSPSGGAGNEQFF. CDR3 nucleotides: TGTGCCAGCAGCCCTAGCGGGGGGGCCGGGAATGAGCAGTTCTTC.

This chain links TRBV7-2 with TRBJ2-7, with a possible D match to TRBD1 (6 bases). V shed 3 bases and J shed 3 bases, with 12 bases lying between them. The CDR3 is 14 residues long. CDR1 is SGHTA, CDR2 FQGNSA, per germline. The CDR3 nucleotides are TGTGCCAGCAGCTTCCCCGGCAGGGGCTACGAGCAGTACTTC. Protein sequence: CASSFPGRGYEQYF.

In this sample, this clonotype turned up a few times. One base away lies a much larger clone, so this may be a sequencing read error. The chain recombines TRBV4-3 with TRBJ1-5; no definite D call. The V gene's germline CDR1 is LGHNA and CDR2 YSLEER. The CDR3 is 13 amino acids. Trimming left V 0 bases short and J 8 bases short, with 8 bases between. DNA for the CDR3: TGCGCCAGCAGCCAAGAAGAAGGTAAGCCCCAGCATTTT. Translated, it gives CASSQEEGKPQHF.

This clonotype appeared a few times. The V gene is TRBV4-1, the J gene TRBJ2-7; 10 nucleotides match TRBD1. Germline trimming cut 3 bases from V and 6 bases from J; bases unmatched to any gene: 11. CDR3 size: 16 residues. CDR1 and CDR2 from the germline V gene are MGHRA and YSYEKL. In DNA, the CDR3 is TGCGCCAGCAGCCACGGATACGAGACAGGGGGCGTCGAGCAGTACTTC. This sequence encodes CASSHGYETGGVEQYF.

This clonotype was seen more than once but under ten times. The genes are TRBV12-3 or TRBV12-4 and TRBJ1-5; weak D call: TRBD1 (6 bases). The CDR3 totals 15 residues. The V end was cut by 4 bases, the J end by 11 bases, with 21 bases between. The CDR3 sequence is CASSSGSGEARSQHF. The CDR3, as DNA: TGTGCCAGCAGTTCAGGTTCAGGGGAAGCAAGGTCCCAGCATTTT.

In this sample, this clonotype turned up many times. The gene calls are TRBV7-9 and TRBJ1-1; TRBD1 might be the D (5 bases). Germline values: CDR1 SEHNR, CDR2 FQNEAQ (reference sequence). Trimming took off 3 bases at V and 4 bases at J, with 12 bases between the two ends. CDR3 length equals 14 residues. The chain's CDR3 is CASSFFDGGTEAFF. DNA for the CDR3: TGTGCCAGCAGCTTTTTCGATGGGGGCACTGAAGCTTTCTTT.

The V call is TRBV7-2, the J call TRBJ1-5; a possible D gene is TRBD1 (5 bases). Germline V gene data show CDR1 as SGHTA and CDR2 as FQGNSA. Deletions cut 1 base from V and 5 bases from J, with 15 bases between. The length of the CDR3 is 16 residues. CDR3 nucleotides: TGTGCCAGCAGCTTAGTACTATCAAGGGGTGATCAGCCCCAGCATTTT. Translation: CASSLVLSRGDQPQHF.

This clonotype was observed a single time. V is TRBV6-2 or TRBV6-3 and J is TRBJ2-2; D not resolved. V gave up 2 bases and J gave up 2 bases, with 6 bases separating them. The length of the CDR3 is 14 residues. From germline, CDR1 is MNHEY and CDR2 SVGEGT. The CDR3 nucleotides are TGTGCCAGCAGTTACAGACACAACACCGGGGAGCTGTTTTTT. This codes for CASSYRHNTGELFF.

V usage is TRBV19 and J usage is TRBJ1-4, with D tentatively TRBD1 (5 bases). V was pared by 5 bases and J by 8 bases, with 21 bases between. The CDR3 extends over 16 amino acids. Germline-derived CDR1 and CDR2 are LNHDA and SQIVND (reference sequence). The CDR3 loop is CASSSRVWGTDEKLFF. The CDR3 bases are TGTGCCAGTAGTTCCCGGGTTTGGGGGACGGACGAAAAACTGTTTTTT.